This T cell receptor beta chain originates from a study of cytomegalovirus exposure and HLA in healthy donors. On this clone itself: What it recognizes is unknown.

Findings and caveats of the study: Within the data, a cluster of highly shared sequence variants was likely a sequencing artifact.

Donors counted as nominally healthy when sampled, yet unrecorded immune exposures were likely. It was with 60 Vbeta and 13 Jbeta primers that the PCR ran. Repertoires were generated with immunoSEQ multiplex PCR, while TCRdb's copy carries only in-frame clones and drops some. The profile shows about 38,000 clones, 86% of them singletons. The CDR3 loop spans 16 amino acids. With 1 base clipped from V and 2 bases from J, the junction kept 8 bases outside the gene matches. Germline V gene lookup returns CDR1 SGHTS and CDR2 YDEGEE. Sequencing used PBMCs. This TCR came from a woman aged 40 to 50 in good health and CMV-seropositive. This chain links TRBV5-8 with TRBJ2-7; TRBD2 matches at 8 bases. CDR3 sequence (DNA): TGTGCCAGCAGCTTGTATACTAGCGGACTTACCTACGAGCAGTACTTC. Translating it yields CASSLYTSGLTYEQYF.